A selection of T cell receptor beta chains follows, all from one sample in a study of cytomegalovirus exposure and HLA in healthy donors. Sequenced by immunoSEQ multiplex PCR; TCRdb stores in-frame clones only, minus some. The sample holds almost 75,000 clones; 85% are singletons and the top ten take less than 3%. Sequencing was carried out using PBMCs. All receptors come from a man aged 25 to 40 in good health and CMV-seronegative. Each CDR3 is given with its conserved first and last residue. Fields, in order: CDR3 DNA, CDR3 protein, J gene, V gene, D gene, clone size. The D gene is left open where the match is weak. Part of the rows lack a size; the others show once, few, many or a class for expanded clones.

DNA: TGCGCCAGCAGCCCGCGGGGACAGGGGGCTCGTGGTGAGCAGTTCTTC
CDR3: CASSPRGQGARGEQFF
J: TRBJ2-1
V: TRBV5-1
D: TRBD1
size: .

DNA: TGCGCCAGCAGCCTTCGGACAGCAACTAATGAAAAACTGTTTTTT
CDR3: CASSLRTATNEKLFF
J: TRBJ1-4
V: TRBV4-3
D: .
size: .

DNA: TGTGCCAGCAGACCCCGACTTGCAGTCGGGAATGAGCAGTTCTTC
CDR3: CASRPRLAVGNEQFF
J: TRBJ2-1
V: TRBV7-8
D: .
size: few

DNA: TGTGCCAGCAGCTTTTTCCAGACAGGGGGACAGGATGAGCAGTTCTTC
CDR3: CASSFFQTGGQDEQFF
J: TRBJ2-1
V: TRBV7-2
D: TRBD1
size: once

DNA: TGCGCCAGCAGCTTGGCCCTTGGGCAGGACACTGAAGCTTTCTTT
CDR3: CASSLALGQDTEAFF
J: TRBJ1-1
V: TRBV5-1
D: .
size: .

DNA: TGTGCCACCGCTCGGGGTACAGATACGCAGTATTTT
CDR3: CATARGTDTQYF
J: TRBJ2-3
V: TRBV15
D: .
size: .

DNA: TGTGCCAGCAGCTCCGGACAGGGGGAAGCAGATACGCAGTATTTT
CDR3: CASSSGQGEADTQYF
J: TRBJ2-3
V: TRBV7-9
D: TRBD1
size: many

DNA: TGTGCCAGCAGCTTGGGGACTAGCCCTACAAACACCGGGGAGCTGTTTTTT
CDR3: CASSLGTSPTNTGELFF
J: TRBJ2-2
V: TRBV5-4
D: TRBD2
size: .

DNA: TGTGCCAGCAGCCCAGGACAGCGGAACACTGAAGCTTTCTTT
CDR3: CASSPGQRNTEAFF
J: TRBJ1-1
V: TRBV5-4
D: .
size: once

DNA: TGTGCCAGCAGCCCCGGGGGGGCCGCGGTCACTGAAGCTTTCTTT
CDR3: CASSPGGAAVTEAFF
J: TRBJ1-1
V: TRBV6-5
D: .
size: .

DNA: TGTGCCAGCAGCTTAGTAGTTGTGGAGACCCAGTACTTC
CDR3: CASSLVVVETQYF
J: TRBJ2-5
V: TRBV7-6
D: .
size: .

DNA: TGCAGCGCTCGACTAGCGGGGGGGAGAACCTACGAGCAGTACTTC
CDR3: CSARLAGGRTYEQYF
J: TRBJ2-7
V: TRBV29-1
D: TRBD2
size: .

DNA: TGTGCCAGCAGCTTAAGGACAGGGGGCGGGAATACGCAGTATTTT
CDR3: CASSLRTGGGNTQYF
J: TRBJ2-3
V: TRBV5-8
D: TRBD1
size: .